A selection of T cell receptor beta chains follows, all from one sample in a study of T cell repertoires in cytomegalovirus infection. TCRdb used MiXCR to reprocess the reads, holding one entry per CDR3 protein. The sample lists approximately 140,000 distinct CDR3 sequences, approximately 9.2% occurring once. Sequenced: PBMCs. The receptors here all came from a human donor in good health (CMV status not recorded). Some clones in this sample may be carry-over from other donors' samples. The CDR3 runs from the conserved cysteine through the conserved F or W. D genes are given only for firm matches. Not every row has a clone size; where given, it reads once, few, many or a size class.

d_call clone_size j_call cdr3_length v_call cdr3_nt cdr3_aa
TRBD1 many TRBJ1-2 15 TRBV7-2 TGTGCCAGCAGCACAGGACAGGGGGCGAGCTATGGCTACACCTTC CASSTGQGASYGYTF
TRBD2 many TRBJ2-5 17 TRBV5-4 TGTGCCAGCAGCTTGGATACTAGCGGGGGGGCCGGAGAGACCCAGTACTTC CASSLDTSGGAGETQYF
- many TRBJ2-3 15 TRBV20-1 TGCAGTGCTCGGGATTTAATAAGCGGGTCAGATACGCAGTATTTT CSARDLISGSDTQYF
- few TRBJ2-1 16 TRBV13 TGTGCCAGCAGCTTAGAGTCCGGGGAAACCTACAATGAGCAGTTCTTC CASSLESGETYNEQFF
- many TRBJ1-6 15 TRBV11-2 TGTGCCAGCAGCCCCAGACCCTTGCCGGATTCACCCCTCCACTTT CASSPRPLPDSPLHF
TRBD1 many TRBJ2-1 15 TRBV7-8 TGTGCCAGCAGCTTATTGGGGACAGTCAACCATGAGCAGTTCTTC CASSLLGTVNHEQFF
TRBD2 - TRBJ2-1 16 TRBV4-1 TGTGCCAGCAGCCAAGACCTCGGGGGGGCCTACAATGAGCAGTTCTTC CASSQDLGGAYNEQFF
- many TRBJ2-3 14 TRBV19 TGTGCCAGTACGCGAGCCTCTAGCACAGATACGCAGTATTTT CASTRASSTDTQYF
TRBD2 - TRBJ2-3 13 TRBV2 TGTGCCAGCAGACCGGGACTAGCAGATACGCAGTATTTT CASRPGLADTQYF
- many TRBJ2-1 13 TRBV15 TGTGCCACCAGCAGAGCCCTAGTCAGCGAGCAGTTCTTC CATSRALVSEQFF
- - TRBJ2-7 12 TRBV29-1 TGCAGCGCGGCGGGACAAACCTACGAGCAGTACTTC CSAAGQTYEQYF
- - TRBJ2-5 14 TRBV20-1 TGCAGTGCTCCCAAGGGGGGGGGCCTAGAGACCCAGTACTTC CSAPKGGGLETQYF
- many TRBJ2-1 15 TRBV12-3/TRBV12-4 TGTGCCAGCAGTTTAGTGGGCGGAGTCTACAATGAGCAGTTCTTC CASSLVGGVYNEQFF
- few TRBJ2-5 15 TRBV2 TGTGCCAGCAGTCGGGACCACCCGTACCAAGAGACCCAGTACTTC CASSRDHPYQETQYF
TRBD1 many TRBJ1-6 14 TRBV12-3/TRBV12-4 TGTGCCAGCGGCCTCGGACAGGGGGATTCACCCCTCCACTTT CASGLGQGDSPLHF
- few TRBJ1-3 13 TRBV10-3 TGTGCCATCGCCACAGGGTCTGGAAACACCATATATTTT CAIATGSGNTIYF
TRBD1 many TRBJ1-5 15 TRBV25-1 TGTGCCAGCAGCACCGGGACAGGGGGCAATCAGCCCCAGCATTTT CASSTGTGGNQPQHF
TRBD2 few TRBJ2-1 15 TRBV14 TGTGCCAGCAGCCAAATCGGGGGGTCCTACAATGAGCAGTTCTTC CASSQIGGSYNEQFF
TRBD1 many TRBJ2-7 13 TRBV6-2/TRBV6-3 TGTGCCAGCAGTTACAGGGGGCTCGACGAGCAGTACTTC CASSYRGLDEQYF
- many TRBJ2-1 15 TRBV7-2 TGTGCCAGCAGCTTAGGGTCTAGCTCCTACAATGAGCAGTTCTTC CASSLGSSSYNEQFF
- few TRBJ2-7 14 TRBV6-6 TGTGCCAGCAGCCAAAGGGGGTTTAGCTACGAGCAGTACTTC CASSQRGFSYEQYF
- few TRBJ1-2 15 TRBV4-1 TGCGCCAGCAGCCAAGATTTGTGGGGGGTGGGCGGCTACACCTTC CASSQDLWGVGGYTF
TRBD1 - TRBJ1-1 14 TRBV5-1 TGCGCCAGCAGCGCCAGACAGGGGAGCACTGAAGCTTTCTTT CASSARQGSTEAFF
- many TRBJ2-2 13 TRBV5-6 TGTGCCAGCCAAACAAGCGGTCCTGGGGAGCTGTTTTTT CASQTSGPGELFF
- many TRBJ2-2 14 TRBV7-2 TGTGCCAGCAGCTTGGAGTGGGGTCCCGGGGAGCTGTTTTTT CASSLEWGPGELFF
- many TRBJ1-1 11 TRBV9 TGTGCCAGCAGCCGGGGGCCCGAAGCTTTCTTT CASSRGPEAFF
- - TRBJ2-5 13 TRBV29-1 TGCAGCGTCGCTTCTTCAGGGGCGGAGACCCAGTACTTC CSVASSGAETQYF
- many TRBJ2-2 13 TRBV29-1 TGCAGCGCCGAAGGGTGGGGTTCGGGGGAGCTGTTTTTT CSAEGWGSGELFF
- few TRBJ2-7 15 TRBV19 TGTGCCAGTAGTATGTATAGCGGAAGCTCCTACGAGCAGTACTTC CASSMYSGSSYEQYF
- many TRBJ1-5 13 TRBV19 TGTGCCAGTAGTAACAGGCGGAATCAGCCCCAGCATTTT CASSNRRNQPQHF
TRBD1 many TRBJ1-1 12 TRBV29-1 TGCAGCGTTGGGCAGGGGGACACTGAAGCTTTCTTT CSVGQGDTEAFF
- many TRBJ2-7 14 TRBV28 TGTGCCAGCAGCTTGGGATCATACTCCTACGAGCAGTACTTC CASSLGSYSYEQYF
TRBD1 many TRBJ2-7 14 TRBV20-1 TGCAGTGCTACAGTCGGACAGGGGTCCTACGAGCAGTACTTC CSATVGQGSYEQYF
TRBD1 many TRBJ1-2 17 TRBV28 TGTGCCAGCAGTTTTATAGGACAGGGGGGAGGGGTGTATGGCTACACCTTC CASSFIGQGGGVYGYTF
- many TRBJ1-5 16 TRBV6-2/TRBV6-3 TGTGCCAGCAGTTACGCCCGACAGACCAGCAATCAGCCCCAGCATTTT CASSYARQTSNQPQHF
TRBD1 many TRBJ2-1 17 TRBV10-3 TGTGCCATCAGTGATCCCGGGAGGACAGGGGATTTCAATGAGCAGTTCTTC CAISDPGRTGDFNEQFF
TRBD1 many TRBJ1-2 15 TRBV28 TGTGCCAGCAGTTTAAACAGGGGAGGGACCTATGGCTACACCTTC CASSLNRGGTYGYTF
- many TRBJ2-2 12 TRBV7-2 TGTGCCAGCAGCTCAACCACCGGGGAGCTGTTTTTT CASSSTTGELFF
- many TRBJ1-5 13 TRBV29-1 TGCAGCGTTGAATTTCGCCGAAATCAGCCCCAGCATTTT CSVEFRRNQPQHF
- few TRBJ2-2 13 TRBV6-9 TGTGCCAGCAGACAGGAGTACACCGGGGAGCTGTTTTTT CASRQEYTGELFF
- few TRBJ2-4 18 TRBV6-2/TRBV6-3 TGTGCCAGCAGCCCCCTCTGGCAGGGAAACTTAGCCAAAAACATTCAGTACTTC CASSPLWQGNLAKNIQYF
TRBD1 many TRBJ2-1 16 TRBV28 TGTGCCAGCAGTTTCTACACAGGGGGCGCTGCCTATGAGCAGTTCTTC CASSFYTGGAAYEQFF
TRBD1 many TRBJ2-1 17 TRBV7-9 TGTGCCAGCAGCATCAACCACAGGGGTGGGGGCTACAATGAGCAGTTCTTC CASSINHRGGGYNEQFF
- many TRBJ2-3 15 TRBV2 TGTGCCAGCAGAGGGGACTTTAGGAGCACAGATACGCAGTATTTT CASRGDFRSTDTQYF
- - TRBJ1-1 13 TRBV20-1 TGCAGTGCTAGCAAAGCCCCGGGCACTGAAGCTTTCTTT CSASKAPGTEAFF
- many TRBJ2-7 13 TRBV14 TGTGCCAGCAGCAAAGGTCTGGCCTACGAGCAGTACTTC CASSKGLAYEQYF
- few TRBJ1-4 10 TRBV30 TGTGCCTGCCCCAGGGAAAAACTGTTTTTT CACPREKLFF
- many TRBJ1-1 14 TRBV5-1 TGCGCCAGCAGCTTGGCCCTACAGGGTACTGAAGCTTTCTTT CASSLALQGTEAFF
- many TRBJ2-7 11 TRBV28 TGTGCCAGCAGCCGTAGATATGAGCAGTACTTC CASSRRYEQYF